The 32 T cell receptor beta chains presented below share a single source sample, sequenced in a study of spatial heterogeneity in lung cancer. Study-level results: Intratumoral expanded alpha and beta TCR counts were found to track tumor mutation counts.

The time point: sample taken at primary tumor resection. TCRdb processed the 5' RACE reads anew with MiXCR; each CDR3 protein has one entry. The data hold 4,000 to 5,500 distinct CDR3 sequences, with around 12% observed a single time. These receptors have no identified antigens. Sequencing was performed on lung tumor tissue, taken at surgery. The source is a male donor with early-stage non-small cell lung cancer.

Points on this clonotype: Because the library targeted alpha chains, this beta chain is an off-target read whose size means little. The chain links TRBV7-3 to TRBJ2-3, with D perhaps matching TRBD2 (5 bases). The V gene lost 5 bases and the J gene lost 1 base, with 10 bases spanning the gap. From germline, CDR1 is SGHTA and CDR2 FQGTGA. The CDR3 length is 14 residues. DNA for the CDR3: TGTGCCAGCAGCCCAATGCGGGGCACAGATACGCAGTATTTT. Residues: CASSPMRGTDTQYF.

This clonotype was detected ten times or more. With the library built for alpha chains, this beta chain is off target and its frequency is not meaningful. The CDR3 loop is CATSESKGYNQPQHF. As DNA, the CDR3 is TGTGCCACCAGTGAATCAAAGGGCTACAATCAGCCCCAGCATTTT. The chain combines TRBV24-1 with TRBJ1-5; D uncertain. Trimming removed 4 bases at V and 3 bases at J, with 12 bases between. Looked up from germline, CDR1 is KGHDR and CDR2 is SFDVKD. This CDR3 contains 15 residues.

By its share, this clonotype is medium-sized. This beta chain came through as a stray read in a library set up for alpha chains, and its size says little. This chain uses TRBV11-3 with TRBJ1-5; TRBD1 aligns across 7 bases. Germline CDR1 is SGHNT and CDR2 is YENEEA. The CDR3 consists of 16 residues. The J segment lost 9 bases and the V segment lost 2 bases, leaving 13 bases of the junction unmatched. CDR3 coding DNA: TGTGCCAGCAGCTTACGAAGGGGGCTCCTTTTTCGGCCCCAGCATTTT. It encodes CASSLRRGLLFRPQHF.

This clonotype was counted many times. One end of the junction does not line up with germline, which may come from a read error. In a library made to pick up alpha chains, this beta chain is a stray read with a size that means little. The chain carries TRBV5-1 and TRBJ1-1; D is possibly TRBD1 (5 bases). Germline CDR1 reads SGHRS; CDR2 reads YFSETQ. The CDR3 is made up of 14 amino acids. In DNA, the CDR3 is TGCGCCAGCAGCTCCTTGGGGCAGGACACTGAAGTTTTCTTT. Protein sequence: CASSSLGQDTEVFF.

This clonotype was detected ten times or more. This beta chain was picked up by a library intended for alpha chains and is off target, so its count carries little meaning. The chain combines TRBV30 with TRBJ2-3; 12 positions agree with TRBD2. Germline V lookup: CDR1 GTSNPN, CDR2 SVGIG (reference sequence). This CDR3 is 13 amino acids long. V trimming: 5 bases; J trimming: 8 bases; junction bases outside the gene matches: 5. CDR3 sequence reads: CAWRLAGAGTQYF. Written as DNA, the CDR3 is TGTGCCTGGCGACTAGCGGGAGCTGGTACGCAGTATTTT.

This clonotype is labeled medium-sized. The library was built for alpha chains, so this beta chain is an off-target read and its size means little. The chain has TRBV19 and TRBJ2-7; D is perhaps TRBD2 (5 bases). V was shortened by 6 bases and J by 1 base, with 7 bases between the two germline ends. CDR3 length equals 12 residues. The germline V gene encodes CDR1 LNHDA and CDR2 SQIVND (reference sequence). CDR3 loop: CASSTGSYEQYF. In DNA, the CDR3 is TGTGCCAGTAGCACGGGGTCCTACGAGCAGTACTTC.

Relative to its sample, this clonotype is medium-sized. For a library built for alpha chains, this beta chain is a stray read; little rests on its size. The V and J genes are TRBV18 and TRBJ2-7, with TRBD1 identical over 7 bases. The CDR3 is 14 residues long. Trimming took 3 bases from V and 6 from J; bases not matched to a gene: 8. Germline V gives CDR1 KGHSH, CDR2 LQKENI. The CDR3 nucleotides read TGTGCCAGCTCACCGGGACAGAGCCTACGCGAGCAGTACTTC. Its protein is CASSPGQSLREQYF.

This clonotype is medium-sized (0.01 to 0.1%) by share. This beta chain is a stray read from a library made for alpha chains; its abundance is not meaningful. This rearrangement joins TRBV5-6 to TRBJ2-1; 11 positions agree with TRBD2. This CDR3 is built from 16 residues. In germline, CDR1 is SGHDT, CDR2 YYEEEE. V was clipped by 1 base and J by 4 bases; unmatched bases: 4. CDR3 in amino acids: CASSLLTSGGYNEQFF. CDR3 sequence (DNA): TGTGCCAGCAGCTTGTTAACTAGCGGGGGTTACAATGAGCAGTTCTTC.

This clonotype was found many times. Little can be read into the size of this beta chain, an off-target read in a library designed for alpha chains. J is TRBJ1-6 and V is TRBV12-3 or TRBV12-4, with 8 bases that match TRBD1. CDR3 length: 13 amino acids. Trimming at V came to 2 bases and at J to 10 bases, leaving 1 base not matched to a gene. DNA of the CDR3: TGTGCCAGCAGTTTACGGACAGGGTCACCCCTCCACTTT. Translation: CASSLRTGSPLHF.

This clonotype was observed many times. Little can be read into the size of this beta chain, an off-target read in a library designed for alpha chains. The chain recombines TRBV3-1 with TRBJ2-6; 8 nucleotides agree with TRBD1. The junction had 1 base not matched to a gene; V was cut back by 0 bases and J by 0 bases. Germline values: CDR1 LGHDT, CDR2 YNNKEL (reference sequence). The CDR3 is 17 residues long. The CDR3 sequence: CASSQDGTGSGANVLTF. The DNA for the CDR3 is TGTGCCAGCAGCCAAGACGGGACAGGCTCTGGGGCCAACGTCCTGACTTTC.

There are many counts of this clonotype. This beta chain is a stray read from a library made for alpha chains; its abundance is not meaningful. The CDR3: CASSFFGRNYSPLHF. The DNA of the CDR3 is TGTGCCAGCAGTTTCTTCGGCAGGAACTATTCACCCCTCCACTTT. This sequence joins TRBV28 and TRBJ1-6; D ambiguous. V was shortened by 3 bases and J by 8 bases, with 14 bases between the two germline ends. Germline V gene data show CDR1 as MDHEN and CDR2 as SYDVKM. CDR3 size: 15 residues.

With respect to this clonotype: A library made for alpha chains picked up this beta chain off target, so its size means little. As DNA, the CDR3 is TGTGCCAGTAGTATACCACTAGCGGGGGGACCACGCGATACGCAGTATTTT. Residues: CASSIPLAGGPRDTQYF. The chain has TRBV19 and TRBJ2-3; 12 bases fit TRBD2. The CDR3 consists of 17 residues. Germline loops: CDR1 LNHDA, CDR2 SQIVND (reference sequence). V lost 2 bases and J lost 6; bases outside the gene matches: 9.

This clonotype was counted at least ten times. This beta chain is an off-target read within a library intended for alpha chains, so its frequency means little. The CDR3 DNA follows: TGTGCCAGCAGCTTAACTAGCGGGGGAAGCCCTGGGGCCAACGTCCTGACTTTC. Its translation is CASSLTSGGSPGANVLTF. V usage is TRBV13 and J usage is TRBJ2-6; 11 nucleotides align to TRBD2. J lost 2 bases, V lost 2 bases, and 5 bases had no gene match. The CDR3 covers 18 residues. Germline CDR1 PRHDT, CDR2 FYEKMQ (reference sequence). Full variable domain (missing parts from reference TRBV13 and TRBJ2-6): AAGVIQSPRHLIKEKRETATLKCYPIPRHDTVYWYQQGPGQDPQFLISFYEKMQSDKGSIPDRFSAQQFSDYHSELNMSSLELGDSALYFCASSLTSGGSPGANVLTFGAGSRLTVL.

This clonotype is classed as medium-sized. For a library built for alpha chains, this beta chain is a stray read; little rests on its size. The chain carries TRBV28 and TRBJ1-4, with D unclear. CDR3 length: 12 residues. Trimming cost V 8 bases and J 5 bases, with 9 bases left between them. Germline lookup yields CDR1 MDHEN and CDR2 SYDVKM. The CDR3 loop is CASRGPNEKLFF. For the CDR3, the DNA is TGTGCCAGCCGGGGTCCAAATGAAAAACTGTTTTTT.

There are many counts of this clonotype. This beta chain turned up in a library designed for alpha chains; as an off-target read, its abundance says little. The genes are TRBV20-1 and TRBJ2-3; TRBD2 aligns across 9 bases. The V gene's germline CDR1 is DFQATT and CDR2 SNEGSKA (reference sequence). This CDR3 has 17 residues. V gave up 0 bases and J gave up 3 bases; unmatched junction bases: 10. The CDR3, as DNA: TGCAGTGCTAGAGATATAAAAGCTAGCGGGGAAACAGATACGCAGTATTTT. Translating it yields CSARDIKASGETDTQYF.

About this clonotype itself: This beta chain lies outside the target of a library built for alpha chains; its clone size means little. This rearrangement joins TRBV3-1 to TRBJ1-6, with D possibly matching TRBD1 (5 bases). V dropped 6 bases and J dropped 8 bases, with 14 bases sitting between them. Germline V lookup: CDR1 LGHDT, CDR2 YNNKEL (reference sequence). The CDR3 is made up of 14 amino acids. DNA of the CDR3: TGTGCCAGCAGTCCTCCGGGGCGTGATTCACCCCTCCACTTT. Translated, it gives CASSPPGRDSPLHF. Full variable domain (rest looked up from reference TRBV3-1 and TRBJ1-6): DTAVSQTPKYLVTQMGNDKSIKCEQNLGHDTMYWYKQDSKKFLKIMFSYNNKELIINETVPNRFSPKSPDKAHLNLHINSLELGDSAVYFCASSPPGRDSPLHFGNGTRLTVT.

Details on this clonotype: Because the library targeted alpha chains, this beta chain is an off-target read whose size means little. The genes are TRBV5-1 and TRBJ2-5, with TRBD2 matching over 12 bases. V lost 0 bases to trimming and J lost 4 bases; unmatched junction nucleotides: 4. The CDR3 spans 16 residues. The germline CDR1 and CDR2 sequences are SGHRS and YFSETQ. In DNA form, the CDR3 reads TGCGCCAGCAGCTTGGCCGGACTAGCGGGGCCAGAGACCCAGTACTTC. Protein sequence: CASSLAGLAGPETQYF.

Concerning this clonotype itself: This beta chain lies outside the target of a library built for alpha chains; its clone size means little. The V gene is TRBV7-2, the J gene TRBJ2-5, with 7 bases aligning to TRBD1. The trim removed 3 bases at V and 1 base at J, leaving 2 bases unmatched. Germline CDR1 reads SGHTA; CDR2 reads FQGNSA. The CDR3 spans 14 residues. CDR3 DNA: TGTGCCAGCAGCTTCGACAGGGCCCAAGAGACCCAGTACTTC. Translating it yields CASSFDRAQETQYF.

This clonotype has at least ten counts. This beta chain lies outside the target of a library built for alpha chains; its clone size means little. The rearrangement joins TRBV7-6 to TRBJ2-1; TRBD1 matches 12 bases. CDR1 SGHVS and CDR2 FNYEAQ come from the germline V gene. This CDR3 is built from 15 residues. Trimming at V came to 0 bases and at J to 10 bases, leaving 4 bases not matched to a gene. The CDR3, as DNA: TGTGCCAGCAGCTTAGCGGGACAGGGGGCGCCCGAGCAGTTCTTC. It specifies CASSLAGQGAPEQFF.

This clonotype was counted at least ten times. This beta chain was picked up by a library intended for alpha chains and is off target, so its count carries little meaning. This chain joins TRBV2 and TRBJ2-2, with D possibly TRBD1 on 6 matching bases. CDR3 size: 14 residues. The V end lost 6 bases, the J end lost 6 bases, and 14 bases lay between the germline ends. The V gene's germline CDR1 is SNHLY and CDR2 FYNNEI. The CDR3 DNA reads as TGTGCCAGCAGCGAATTACAGGGAGCCGGGGAGCTGTTTTTT. It specifies CASSELQGAGELFF.

This clonotype counts as medium-sized (0.01 to 0.1%). The size of this beta chain means little, since it is a stray read in a library made for alpha chains. The chain couples TRBV6-2 or TRBV6-3 to TRBJ2-3; D not resolved. Germline lookup yields CDR1 MNHEY and CDR2 SVGEGT. The CDR3 consists of 14 residues. V gave up 0 bases and J gave up 4 bases, with 8 bases separating them. CDR3 amino acids: CASSYSISADTQYF. DNA of the CDR3: TGTGCCAGCAGTTACTCGATTTCGGCAGATACGCAGTATTTT.

At least ten counts were recorded for this clonotype. This beta chain came through as a stray read in a library set up for alpha chains, and its size says little. V is TRBV10-3 and J is TRBJ2-7, with 9 nucleotides matching TRBD1. Trimming took 2 bases from V and 0 from J; bases not matched to a gene: 8. The CDR3 covers 17 residues. CDR1 is ENHRY, CDR2 SYGVKD, per germline. CDR3 sequence (DNA): TGTGCCATCAGTGAGCTGACCGGGACAGGGAGCTCCTACGAGCAGTACTTC. This sequence encodes CAISELTGTGSSYEQYF.

There are many counts of this clonotype. As an off-target read in a library built for alpha chains, this beta chain has a frequency of little significance. The CDR3 is CAISEGTGTGQPQHF. CDR3 bases: TGTGCCATCAGTGAGGGGACAGGGACCGGTCAGCCCCAGCATTTT. The chain is built from TRBV10-3 and TRBJ1-5; 9 nucleotides agree with TRBD1. The CDR3 consists of 15 residues. V lost 2 bases to trimming and J lost 6 bases; unmatched junction nucleotides: 5. Germline V gene lookup returns CDR1 ENHRY and CDR2 SYGVKD.

Notes on this clonotype: With the library built for alpha chains, this beta chain is off target and its frequency is not meaningful. The V gene is TRBV7-9, the J gene TRBJ1-1, with D hard to call. V lost 1 base and J 4 bases, leaving 4 bases between the germline ends. Germline loops: CDR1 SEHNR, CDR2 FQNEAQ (reference sequence). The CDR3 runs 12 residues. The DNA of the CDR3 is TGTGCCAGCAGCTTAGGTACCACTGAAGCTTTCTTT. Translating it yields CASSLGTTEAFF.

This clonotype was seen ten or more times. This beta chain is an off-target read within a library intended for alpha chains, so its frequency means little. The rearrangement links TRBV5-1 to TRBJ1-1, with D perhaps matching TRBD1 (6 bases). Germline CDR1 reads SGHRS; CDR2 reads YFSETQ. The CDR3 loop spans 14 amino acids. With 4 bases removed from V and 6 bases from J, the gap between germline ends came to 16 bases. The DNA for the CDR3 is TGCGCCAGCAGCCTGGACCCAGGGGTCTCTGAAGCTTTCTTT. Its protein product is CASSLDPGVSEAFF.

This clonotype was seen at least ten times. Because this beta chain is a stray read in a library intended to capture alpha chains, its abundance should not be given much weight. The J gene is TRBJ2-1, the V gene TRBV6-5, with TRBD1 matching 10 bases. The ends lost 7 bases at V and 7 bases at J; junction bases unmatched: 7. The CDR3 extends over 14 amino acids. The V gene's germline CDR1 is MNHEY and CDR2 SVGAGI. CDR3 sequence: CASTAGTGENEQFF. DNA for the CDR3: TGTGCCAGCACAGCCGGGACAGGGGAAAATGAGCAGTTCTTC.

This clonotype qualifies as medium-sized. Because this beta chain is a stray read in a library intended to capture alpha chains, its abundance should not be given much weight. J is TRBJ2-1 and V is TRBV24-1, with 11 bases fitting TRBD2. Germline CDR1 is KGHDR and CDR2 is SFDVKD. The CDR3 length is 19 residues. V shed 3 bases, J shed 8 bases, and the junction held 17 bases outside the gene matches. The CDR3 bases are TGTGCCACCAGTGATGGGGACAGGAGAGCTAGCGGGAGGACGGATGAGCAGTTCTTC. It codes for CATSDGDRRASGRTDEQFF.

This clonotype qualifies as medium-sized. This beta chain represents an off-target read in a library built for alpha chains; its size is of limited meaning. V gene TRBV29-1 combines with J gene TRBJ2-1; D is unclear. Trimming stripped 7 bases from V and 10 bases from J, with 14 bases between. The V gene's germline CDR1 is SQVTM and CDR2 ANQGSEA. The CDR3 loop spans 11 amino acids. CDR3 protein: CSASRLDEQFF. The CDR3 region has the DNA TGCAGCGCTTCTCGACTGGACGAGCAGTTCTTC.

This clonotype was detected ten times or more. This beta chain slipped into a library made for alpha chains as a stray read, so its size is not meaningful. The CDR3 DNA reads as TGCGCCAGCAGCTTGGCGGGGACCTATGGCTACACCTTC. It codes for CASSLAGTYGYTF. The chain has TRBV5-1 and TRBJ1-2, with a possible D match to TRBD1 (5 bases). Trimming left V 0 bases short and J 4 bases short, with 7 bases between. The CDR3 has 13 residues. Germline V gene lookup returns CDR1 SGHRS and CDR2 YFSETQ.

This clonotype appeared many times. Being off target in a library aimed at alpha chains, this beta chain has a size of little meaning. The chain joins TRBV7-2 to TRBJ2-3; 9 bases fit TRBD2. The CDR3 is 15 amino acids. J gave up 4 bases and V 2 bases, and 4 bases lay outside the gene matches. Germline values: CDR1 SGHTA, CDR2 FQGNSA. The DNA of the CDR3 is TGTGCCAGCAGCTTACTGCGACTAGCGGCAGATACGCAGTATTTT. This sequence encodes CASSLLRLAADTQYF.

This clonotype was recorded a few times. The library was prepared for alpha chains; this beta chain is a stray read, so its frequency means little. The rearrangement joins TRBV5-1 to TRBJ1-3, with D hard to call. This CDR3 is built from 14 residues. Trimming shortened V by 4 bases and J by 0 bases, and 8 bases separated the two germline ends. The germline CDR1 and CDR2 sequences are SGHRS and YFSETQ. The CDR3 region is CASSPERSGNTIYF. CDR3 nucleotide sequence: TGCGCCAGCAGCCCGGAGCGCTCTGGAAACACCATATATTTT.

In its sample, this clonotype is medium-sized. In a library made to pick up alpha chains, this beta chain is a stray read with a size that means little. J is TRBJ2-1 and V is TRBV20-1, with 15 bases fitting TRBD2. Germline V lookup: CDR1 DFQATT, CDR2 SNEGSKA (reference sequence). The CDR3 extends over 15 amino acids. Unmatched junction bases numbered 6, after V lost 6 bases and J lost 6 bases. CDR3 region: CSAPGLAGGGNEQFF. The DNA for the CDR3 is TGCAGTGCACCCGGACTAGCGGGAGGGGGCAATGAGCAGTTCTTC.